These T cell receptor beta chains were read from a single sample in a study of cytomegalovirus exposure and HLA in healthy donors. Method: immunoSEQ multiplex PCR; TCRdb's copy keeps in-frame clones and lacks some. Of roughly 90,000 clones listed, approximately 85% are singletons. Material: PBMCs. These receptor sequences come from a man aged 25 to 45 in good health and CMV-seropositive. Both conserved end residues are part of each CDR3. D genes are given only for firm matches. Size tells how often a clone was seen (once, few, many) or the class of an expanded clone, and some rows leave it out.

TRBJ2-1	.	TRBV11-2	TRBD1	TGTGCCAGCAGCTCTGACGACAGGGCTGGGTTCTTC	CASSSDDRAGFF
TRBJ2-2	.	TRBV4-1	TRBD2	TGCGCCAGCAGCCTCTGGAGCGGGACGAACACCGGGGAGCTGTTTTTT	CASSLWSGTNTGELFF
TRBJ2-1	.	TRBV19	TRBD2	TGTGCCAGTAGTCAGGCTAGCGGGAGATTAAATGAGCAGTTCTTC	CASSQASGRLNEQFF
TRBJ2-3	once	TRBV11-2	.	TGTGCCAGCAGCTTTGTCAGGGCAAACGGAGATACGCAGTATTTT	CASSFVRANGDTQYF
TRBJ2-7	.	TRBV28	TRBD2	TGTGCCAGCAGTTTAGATTTTTCCGGGACTAGCGGGAGTAGTTACGAGCAGTACTTC	CASSLDFSGTSGSSYEQYF
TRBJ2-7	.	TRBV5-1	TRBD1	TGCGCCAGCAGCTTAACCGGGACAGGGGCCTACGAGCAGTACTTC	CASSLTGTGAYEQYF
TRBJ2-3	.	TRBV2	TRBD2	TGTGCCAGCATTCGACTAGCGAGCACAGATACGCAGTATTTT	CASIRLASTDTQYF
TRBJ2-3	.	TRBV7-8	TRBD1	TGTGCCAGCAGTTCAACCGGGACAGGGGGCGCATTAGATACGCAGTATTTT	CASSSTGTGGALDTQYF
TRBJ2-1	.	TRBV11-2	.	TGTGCCAGCAGCCCGGGACTCCTGAACTACAATGAGCAGTTCTTC	CASSPGLLNYNEQFF
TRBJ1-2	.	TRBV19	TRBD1	TGTGCCAGTAGTCCGAGTGGAGGGGGCGGCTACACCTTC	CASSPSGGGGYTF
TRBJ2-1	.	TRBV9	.	TGTGCCAGCAGCGACCGACAGCCTGCGCGTCAAGAACAGTTCTTC	CASSDRQPARQEQFF
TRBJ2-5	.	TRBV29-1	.	TGCAGCGAGACTAGAAGCGACGGGACCCAGTACTTC	CSETRSDGTQYF